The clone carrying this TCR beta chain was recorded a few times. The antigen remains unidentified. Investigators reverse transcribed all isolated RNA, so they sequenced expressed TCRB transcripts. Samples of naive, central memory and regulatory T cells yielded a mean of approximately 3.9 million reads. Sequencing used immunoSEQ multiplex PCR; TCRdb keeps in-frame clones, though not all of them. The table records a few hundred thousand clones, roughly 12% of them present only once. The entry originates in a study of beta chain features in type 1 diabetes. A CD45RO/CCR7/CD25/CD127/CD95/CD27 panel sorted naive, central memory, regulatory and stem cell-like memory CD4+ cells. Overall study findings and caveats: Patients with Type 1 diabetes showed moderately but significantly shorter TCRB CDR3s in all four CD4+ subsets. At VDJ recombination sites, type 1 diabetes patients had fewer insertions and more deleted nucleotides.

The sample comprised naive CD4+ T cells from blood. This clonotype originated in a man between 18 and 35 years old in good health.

CDR3 residues: CASSYVRSETEAFF. As DNA, the CDR3 is TGTGCCAGCAGTTACGTCCGAAGTGAGACTGAAGCTTTCTTT. The chain employs TRBV6-6 and TRBJ1-1; no clear D. The germline V gene encodes CDR1 MNHNY and CDR2 SVGAGI (reference sequence). The CDR3 length is 14 residues. V shed 2 bases and J shed 5 bases, with 12 bases lying between them.